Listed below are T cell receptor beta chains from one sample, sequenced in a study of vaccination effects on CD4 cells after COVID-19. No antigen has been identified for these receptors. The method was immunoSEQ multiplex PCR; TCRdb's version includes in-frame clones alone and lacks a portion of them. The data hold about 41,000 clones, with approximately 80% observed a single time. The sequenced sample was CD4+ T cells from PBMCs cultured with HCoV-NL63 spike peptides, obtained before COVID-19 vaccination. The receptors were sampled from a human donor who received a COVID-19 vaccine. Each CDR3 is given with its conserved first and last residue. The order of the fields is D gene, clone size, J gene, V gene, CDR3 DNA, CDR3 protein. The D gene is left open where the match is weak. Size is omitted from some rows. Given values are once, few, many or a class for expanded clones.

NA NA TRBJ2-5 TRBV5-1 TGCGCCAGCAGCCATGCCTATGGGTACCAAGAGACCCAGTACTTC CASSHAYGYQETQYF
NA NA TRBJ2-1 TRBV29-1 TGCAGCGTTCGGAGCGGCTACAATGAGCAGTTCTTC CSVRSGYNEQFF
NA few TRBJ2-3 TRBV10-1 TGCGCCAGCAGTGACGGGGGAACAGATACGCAGTATTTT CASSDGGTDTQYF
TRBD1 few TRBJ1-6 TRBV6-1 TGTGCCAGCAGTGAAGTGTACGAGACAGGGGGGTATAATTCACCCCTCCACTTT CASSEVYETGGYNSPLHF
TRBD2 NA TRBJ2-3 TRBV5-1 TGCGCCAGCAGCTTACTGGGGGGGAGCACAGATACGCAGTATTTT CASSLLGGSTDTQYF
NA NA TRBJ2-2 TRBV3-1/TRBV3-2 TGTGCCAGCAGCTACGGTCCCGGGGAGCTGTTTTTT CASSYGPGELFF
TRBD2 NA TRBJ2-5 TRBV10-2 TGCGCCAGCAAACTAGCGGATCAAGAGACCCAGTACTTC CASKLADQETQYF
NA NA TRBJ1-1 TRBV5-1 TGCGCCAGCAGCTTCGGTGGTACGGGGAACACTGAAGCTTTCTTT CASSFGGTGNTEAFF
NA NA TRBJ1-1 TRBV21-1 TGTGCCAGCAGCAAGGGACAGGTGAACACTGAAGCTTTCTTT CASSKGQVNTEAFF
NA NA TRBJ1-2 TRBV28 TGTGCCAGCAGTTTAACAGGGACGGCGAACTATGGCTACACCTTC CASSLTGTANYGYTF
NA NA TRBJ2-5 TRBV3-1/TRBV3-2 TGTGCCACCAACCTTTCAGGGGAGGAGACCCAGTACTTC CATNLSGEETQYF
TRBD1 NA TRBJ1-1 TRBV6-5 TGTGCCAGCAGTACGGACAGGGGGAACACTGAAGCTTTCTTT CASSTDRGNTEAFF
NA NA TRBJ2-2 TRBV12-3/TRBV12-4 TGTGCCAGCAGTTTACGAGTCGGGGGGGAGCTGTTTTTT CASSLRVGGELFF
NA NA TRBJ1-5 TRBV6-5 TGTGCCAGCAGTTACTCAGGGGATCGGCCCCAGCATTTT CASSYSGDRPQHF
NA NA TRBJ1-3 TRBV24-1 TGTGCCACCAGCCCCTCGGTCGGAAACACCATATATTTT CATSPSVGNTIYF
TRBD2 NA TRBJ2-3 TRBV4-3 TGCGCCAGCAGCCAAAGGTATCGCGGGGGTATCACAGATACGCAGTATTTT CASSQRYRGGITDTQYF
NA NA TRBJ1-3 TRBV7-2 TGTGCCAGCAGCTTACGAGACAGCTCTGGAAACACCATATATTTT CASSLRDSSGNTIYF
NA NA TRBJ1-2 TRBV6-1 TGTGCCAGCAGTGATCCAGGGCCCTATGGCTACACCTTC CASSDPGPYGYTF
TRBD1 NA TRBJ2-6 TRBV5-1 TGCGCCAGCAGCTTGGTTCAGGGGGCCACTGGGGCCAACGTCCTGACTTTC CASSLVQGATGANVLTF
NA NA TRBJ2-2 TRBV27 TGTGCCAGCAAACCGGGACAAACGAACACCGGGGAGCTGTTTTTT CASKPGQTNTGELFF
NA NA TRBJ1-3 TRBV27 TGTGCCAGCAGTTCTCTCTGGGGAGGAAACACCATATATTTT CASSSLWGGNTIYF
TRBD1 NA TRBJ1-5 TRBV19 TGTGCCAGTAGTACTACAGGGGATAGCAATCAGCCCCAGCATTTT CASSTTGDSNQPQHF
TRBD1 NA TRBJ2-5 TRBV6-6 TGTGCCAGCACCCTGGACAGGGTCACCCAGTACTTC CASTLDRVTQYF
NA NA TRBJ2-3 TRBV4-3 TGCGCCAGCAGCCAAAGAATAGGGTTGGATACGCAGTATTTT CASSQRIGLDTQYF
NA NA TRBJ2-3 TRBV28 TGTGCCAGCAGTTTCAGTACAGATACGCAGTATTTT CASSFSTDTQYF
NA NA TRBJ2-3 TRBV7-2 TGTGCCAGCAGCTTAGATGGGGTCATCACAGATACGCAGTATTTT CASSLDGVITDTQYF
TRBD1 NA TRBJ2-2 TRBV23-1 TGCGCCAGCAGTCCTCCCGCACTGCACAGGGGGTCCGGGGAGCTGTTTTTT CASSPPALHRGSGELFF
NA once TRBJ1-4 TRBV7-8 TGTGCCAGCAGCGGAATACTGGGACCTAATGAAAAACTGTTTTTT CASSGILGPNEKLFF
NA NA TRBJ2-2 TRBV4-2 TGTGCCAGCAGCCAAGGACCGGGAAGAGGAGCGGAGAACACCGGGGAGCTGTTTTTT CASSQGPGRGAENTGELFF
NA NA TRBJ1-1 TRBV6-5 TGTGCCAGCAGTCCAGGGGCTATATGGGGGTCTGAAGCTTTCTTT CASSPGAIWGSEAFF
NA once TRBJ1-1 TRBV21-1 TGTGCCAGCAGCAAAAAATGTTGGGCCCTGAACACTGAAGCTTTCTTT CASSKKCWALNTEAFF
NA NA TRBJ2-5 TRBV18 TGTGCCAGCTCACCAGGAATAGGGGAGATGGAGACCCAGTACTTC CASSPGIGEMETQYF
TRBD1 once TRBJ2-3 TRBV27 TGTGCCAGCAGTTTAGTTTGGAGACAGGGGAGACCAGATACGCAGTATTTT CASSLVWRQGRPDTQYF
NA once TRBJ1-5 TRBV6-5 TGTGCCAGCAGCCTCAATAGCAATCAGCCCCAGCATTTT CASSLNSNQPQHF
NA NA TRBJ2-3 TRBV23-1 TGCGCCACCGCCGAGAAGGGGACGGACCTGCCGGATACGCAGTATTTT CATAEKGTDLPDTQYF
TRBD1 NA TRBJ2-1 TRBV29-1 TGCAGCGTGAGCCGGGACAGGACCTTGAATGAGCAGTTCTTC CSVSRDRTLNEQFF
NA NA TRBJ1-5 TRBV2 TGTGCCAGCAGTCCCCGGGCGGAGATGCGGCCCCAGCATTTT CASSPRAEMRPQHF
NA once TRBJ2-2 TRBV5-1 TGCGCCAGCAGCTTCAGGACCGCTGATACCGGGGAGCTGTTTTTT CASSFRTADTGELFF
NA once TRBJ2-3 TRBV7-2 TGTGCCAGCAGCCACGGCGTGGTGGGACTCTCGCTTGCAGATACGCAGTATTTT CASSHGVVGLSLADTQYF
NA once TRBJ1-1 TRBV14 TGTGCCAGCAGCCAAGCGGGGACTGAAGCTTTCTTT CASSQAGTEAFF
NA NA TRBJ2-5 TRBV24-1 TGTGCCACCAGTGAGCACGAAAACACGGATCGGGAGACCCAGTACTTC CATSEHENTDRETQYF
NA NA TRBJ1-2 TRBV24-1 TGTGCCACCAGTGATCTGGGTCACTACACCTTC CATSDLGHYTF
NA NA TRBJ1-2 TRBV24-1 TGTGCCACCAGTGATTCCGACCTGAGGAGCGGCTACACCTTC CATSDSDLRSGYTF
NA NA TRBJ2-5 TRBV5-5 TGTGCCAGCAGCTTGTGGTTAATCGGTAACCAAGAGACCCAGTACTTC CASSLWLIGNQETQYF
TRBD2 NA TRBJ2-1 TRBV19 TGTGCCAGTAGTATCGGAGCGGGACTAGCGGGGTCCTTTGAGCAGTTCTTC CASSIGAGLAGSFEQFF